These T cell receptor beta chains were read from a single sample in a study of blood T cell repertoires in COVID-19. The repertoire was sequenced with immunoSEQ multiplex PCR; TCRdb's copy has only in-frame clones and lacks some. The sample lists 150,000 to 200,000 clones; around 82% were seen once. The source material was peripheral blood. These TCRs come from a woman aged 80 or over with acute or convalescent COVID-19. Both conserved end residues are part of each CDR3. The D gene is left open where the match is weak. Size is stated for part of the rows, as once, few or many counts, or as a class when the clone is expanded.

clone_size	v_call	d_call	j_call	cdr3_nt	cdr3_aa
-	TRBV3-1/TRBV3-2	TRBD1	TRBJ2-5	TGTGCCAGCAGCGGAGGGACAGGGAACCAAGAGACCCAGTACTTC	CASSGGTGNQETQYF
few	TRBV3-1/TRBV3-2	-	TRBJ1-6	TGTGCCAGCAGCCAAGATTGGCAACATTCACCCCTCCACTTT	CASSQDWQHSPLHF
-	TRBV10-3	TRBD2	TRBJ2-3	TGTGCCATCAGGGGTACTAGCGGTAGGACCCTCACAGATACGCAGTATTTT	CAIRGTSGRTLTDTQYF
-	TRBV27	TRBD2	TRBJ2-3	TGTGCCAGCAGTGTACTAGCGGGAGGGGATACGCAGTATTTT	CASSVLAGGDTQYF
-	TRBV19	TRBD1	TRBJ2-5	TGTGCCAGTAGTCCTAGGACAGGGGGCGTGACCCAGTACTTC	CASSPRTGGVTQYF
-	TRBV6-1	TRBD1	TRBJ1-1	TGTGCCAGCAGTGTTCGGACAGGGCTTTCGGGGACTGAAGCTTTCTTT	CASSVRTGLSGTEAFF
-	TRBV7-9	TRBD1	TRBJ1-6	TGTGCCAGCAGCTTGGCGGCGACAGGGGGAGCGTCCCCCCTCCACTTT	CASSLAATGGASPLHF
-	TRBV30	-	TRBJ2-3	TGTGCCTGGAGGAGCGTGACTAGCACAGATACGCAGTATTTT	CAWRSVTSTDTQYF
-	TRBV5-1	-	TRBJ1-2	TGCGCCAGCAGCTCTTACTCGACAGCTAACTATGGCTACACCTTC	CASSSYSTANYGYTF
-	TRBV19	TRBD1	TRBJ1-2	TGTGCCAGTAGTCGACCGGGACAGGGGGCGAGTGGCTACACCTTC	CASSRPGQGASGYTF
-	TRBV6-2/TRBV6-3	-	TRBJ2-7	TGTGCCAGCAGTCCCGTCCGTCAGGGCGAGCAGTACTTC	CASSPVRQGEQYF
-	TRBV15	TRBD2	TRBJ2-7	TGTGCCACCAGCAGATACCTGGGACTAGCGGGAGAATACGAGCAGTACTTC	CATSRYLGLAGEYEQYF
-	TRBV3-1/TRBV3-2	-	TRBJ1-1	TGTGCCAGCAGCCAAGATATTAGCGGATTCACTGAAGCTTTCTTT	CASSQDISGFTEAFF
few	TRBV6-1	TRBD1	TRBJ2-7	TGTGCCAGCAGTGAAGAGGGACAGGGGTCCTACGAGCAGTACTTC	CASSEEGQGSYEQYF
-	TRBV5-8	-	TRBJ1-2	TGTGCCAGCAGCTTGTTTTTGGGGACAACTAACTATGGCTACACCTTC	CASSLFLGTTNYGYTF
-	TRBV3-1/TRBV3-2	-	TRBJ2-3	TGTGCCAGCAGCCAAGAGCCAGCGGGAAGGGGGGACACAGATACGCAGTATTTT	CASSQEPAGRGDTDTQYF
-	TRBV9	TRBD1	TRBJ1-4	TGTGCCAGCAGCACCACTACAGGGGGCGTGGAAAAACTGTTTTTT	CASSTTTGGVEKLFF
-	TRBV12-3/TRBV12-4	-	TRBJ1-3	TGTGCCAGCAGTTTCCTCGGAAACACCATATATTTT	CASSFLGNTIYF